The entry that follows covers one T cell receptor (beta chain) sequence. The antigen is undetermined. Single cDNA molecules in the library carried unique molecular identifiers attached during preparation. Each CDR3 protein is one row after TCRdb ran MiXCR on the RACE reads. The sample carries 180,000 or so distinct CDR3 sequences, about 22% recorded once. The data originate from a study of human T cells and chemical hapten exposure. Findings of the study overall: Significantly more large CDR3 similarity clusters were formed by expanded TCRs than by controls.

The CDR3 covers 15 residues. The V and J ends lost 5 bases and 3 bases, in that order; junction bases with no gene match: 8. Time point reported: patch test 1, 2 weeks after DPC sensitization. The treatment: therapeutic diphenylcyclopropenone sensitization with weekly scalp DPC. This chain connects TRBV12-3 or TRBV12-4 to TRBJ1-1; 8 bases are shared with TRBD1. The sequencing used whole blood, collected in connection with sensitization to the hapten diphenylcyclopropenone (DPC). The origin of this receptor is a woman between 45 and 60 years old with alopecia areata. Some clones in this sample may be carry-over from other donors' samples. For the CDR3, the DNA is TGTGCCAGCAGTGCCACCAACAGGGGGGACACTGAAGCTTTCTTT. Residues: CASSATNRGDTEAFF.